This T cell receptor (beta chain) was obtained from a study of T cell responses to AZD1222 COVID-19 vaccine. Profiled with immunoSEQ multiplex PCR; TCRdb holds only in-frame clones, not every one. Altogether approximately 150,000 clones are present, approximately 88% being singletons, with the ten largest covering approximately 3.1%. CDR3 length: 14 amino acids. The germline V gene encodes CDR1 PRHDT and CDR2 FYEKMQ (reference sequence). Trimming removed 2 bases at V and 1 base at J, with 8 bases between. This TCR derives from an adult in good health. The rearrangement links TRBV13 to TRBJ1-2, with no clear D. Sequences were derived from peripheral blood, sampled on day 0 of AZD1222 vaccination. CDR3 amino acids: CASSLRGFNYGYTF. The CDR3 DNA reads as TGTGCCAGCAGCTTACGAGGCTTTAACTATGGCTACACCTTC.